What follows are 6 T cell receptor beta chains derived from one specimen sequenced in a study of response to subunit inactivated influenza vaccine. TCRdb processed the RT-PCR reads anew with MiXCR; each CDR3 protein has one entry. The sample consists of a few hundred thousand distinct CDR3 sequences, 14% of them appearing once. The sample here was PBMCs from blood, taken approximately 12 days after vaccination. The receptors shown here come from a man between 50 and 59 years old who received an inactivated influenza vaccine.

The CDR3 spells CASSTPGLNEKLFF. Here the CDR3 DNA reads TGTGCCAGCAGCACCCCTGGCCTTAATGAAAAACTGTTTTTT. The chain combines TRBV9 with TRBJ1-4; D unresolved. The V end lost 4 bases, the J end lost 4 bases, and 11 bases lay between the germline ends. The CDR3 spans 14 residues. Looked up from germline, CDR1 is SGDLS and CDR2 is YYNGEE.

The table lists this clonotype with a few counts. V gene TRBV12-3 or TRBV12-4 combines with J gene TRBJ2-3, with 9 bases that match TRBD2. This CDR3 has 14 amino acids. The junction had 2 bases not matched to a gene; V was cut back by 5 bases and J by 2 bases. The CDR3: CASSKREATDTQYF. The CDR3 DNA is TGTGCCAGCAGTAAGCGGGAGGCCACAGATACGCAGTATTTT.

V gene TRBV6-1 combines with J gene TRBJ2-2; 12 nucleotides agree with TRBD2. CDR1 is MNHNS and CDR2 is SASEGT in the germline V gene. V was clipped by 5 bases and J by 5 bases; unmatched bases: 9. The CDR3 spans 17 residues. The CDR3 loop is CASSPTSGRWGTGELFF. DNA for the CDR3: TGTGCCAGCAGTCCGACTAGCGGGAGATGGGGGACCGGGGAGCTGTTTTTT.

This chain connects TRBV20-1 to TRBJ2-1; 7 bases map to TRBD2. CDR3 length equals 16 residues. CDR1 is DFQATT and CDR2 is SNEGSKA in the germline V gene (reference sequence). CDR3 DNA sequence: TGCAGCGCTGGTCTGGTTGGAGCGGGGTCCTACAATGAGCAGTTCTTC. Translation: CSAGLVGAGSYNEQFF.

This chain joins TRBV2 and TRBJ2-1; 11 bases map to TRBD1. The trim removed 6 bases at V and 4 bases at J, leaving 5 bases unmatched. The germline gives CDR1 SNHLY, CDR2 FYNNEI. This CDR3 spans 15 amino acids. CDR3 sequence reads: CASRRDRGTYNEQFF. The CDR3 bases are TGTGCCAGCAGGAGGGACAGGGGGACGTACAATGAGCAGTTCTTC.

This clonotype was seen only a few times. The chain has TRBV18 and TRBJ1-1, with 8 bases identical to TRBD1. J was trimmed by 5 bases and V by 4 bases; bases with no gene match: 6. Germline values: CDR1 KGHSH, CDR2 LQKENI. The CDR3 consists of 14 residues. The CDR3, as DNA: TGTGCCAGCTCACAAGGACAGGGAGCAACTGAAGCTTTCTTT. Translated: CASSQGQGATEAFF.